Listed here are 25 T cell receptor beta chains from one sample, sequenced in a study of blood T cells in healthy people across ages. Using a J-beta primer mix together with a sample-barcoded 5' primer, a second PCR was run for about 6 to 12 cycles. MiXCR, run by TCRdb on the 5' RACE reads, gives a single entry per CDR3 protein. The sample holds some 710,000 distinct CDR3 sequences, 22% seen once. Sequenced material: blood. The receptors come from a man aged 70 or older in good health.

V is TRBV5-5 and J is TRBJ2-1, with D perhaps TRBD1 (6 bases). The length of the CDR3 is 15 residues. The V gene's germline CDR1 is SGHKS and CDR2 YYEKEE (reference sequence). V gave up 4 bases and J gave up 3 bases, with 14 bases separating them. Here the CDR3 reads CASSPGQNYYNEQFF. CDR3 nucleotide sequence: TGTGCCAGCAGCCCCGGACAGAACTACTACAATGAGCAGTTCTTC.

The gene calls are TRBV29-1 and TRBJ1-2; D is perhaps TRBD1 (6 bases). Germline CDR1 and CDR2: SQVTM and ANQGSEA. CDR3 size: 12 residues. The ends were cut back, 7 bases at V and 12 bases at J, with 21 bases in the middle. CDR3 sequence reads: CSGSMDSSSHTF. The CDR3 DNA reads TGCAGCGGCTCCATGGACAGTTCGTCTCACACCTTC.

This chain links TRBV5-1 with TRBJ2-3; TRBD2 aligns across 7 bases. J was trimmed by 0 bases and V by 4 bases; bases with no gene match: 8. The CDR3 contains 16 residues. Germline loops: CDR1 SGHRS, CDR2 YFSETQ. CDR3 region: CASSLLSSGSTDTQYF. CDR3 nucleotide sequence: TGCGCCAGCAGCCTTCTCTCTAGCGGAAGCACAGATACGCAGTATTTT.

This clonotype occurred many times. The chain couples TRBV10-3 to TRBJ2-1; the match to TRBD1 covers 7 bases. V gave up 6 bases and J gave up 2 bases; unmatched junction bases: 7. The CDR3 length is 15 residues. Germline assignment: CDR1 ENHRY and CDR2 SYGVKD. The CDR3 bases are TGTGCCATCAGGCCTACAGGGGCCGCCTACAATGAGCAGTTCTTC. Encoded protein: CAIRPTGAAYNEQFF.

This clonotype has just a few counts. V and J are TRBV29-1 and TRBJ1-6, with D possibly TRBD1 on 5 matching bases. Trimming removed 4 bases at V and 14 bases at J, with 21 bases between. The CDR3 has 14 residues. The germline CDR1 and CDR2 sequences are SQVTM and ANQGSEA. The CDR3 DNA reads as TGCAGCGTTGCCTCCGGGACTCCAGGTGGGACCCTCCACTTT. This translates into CSVASGTPGGTLHF.

This clonotype occurred many times. The V call is TRBV28, the J call TRBJ2-3; the match to TRBD2 covers 12 bases. The V and J ends lost 6 bases and 3 bases, in that order; junction bases with no gene match: 1. The germline V gene has CDR1 MDHEN and CDR2 SYDVKM. The CDR3 spans 14 residues. CDR3: CASRLAGGTDTQYF. In DNA, the CDR3 is TGTGCCAGCAGGCTAGCGGGGGGGACAGATACGCAGTATTTT.

This clonotype was recorded a few times. The genes are TRBV20-1 and TRBJ2-2, with 7 nucleotides matching TRBD2. Germline V CDR1 and CDR2: DFQATT, SNEGSKA (reference sequence). CDR3 length: 14 residues. Trimming removed 3 bases from V and 6 bases from J; junction bases left unmatched: 7. The CDR3 is CSARAGRVAGELFF. In nucleotides, the CDR3 is TGCAGTGCTAGGGCGGGGAGGGTGGCCGGGGAGCTGTTTTTT.

The chain has TRBV6-5 and TRBJ2-5, with 8 bases identical to TRBD2. The J call may not be correct, given that the DNA end is closer to TRBJ2-1. The CDR3 sequence is 15 residues long. The germline gives CDR1 MNHEY, CDR2 SVGAGI. The CDR3, as DNA: TGTGCCAGCAGCCCATCGGGAGGGCTAGGCGTTGTGCAGTTCTTC. It specifies CASSPSGGLGVVQFF.

This clonotype came up a few times. The rearrangement joins TRBV7-6 to TRBJ2-5; 16 nucleotides match TRBD2. The J call may be wrong; the DNA end is better matched by TRBJ2-1. Germline CDR1 is SGHVS and CDR2 is FNYEAQ. The CDR3 length is 19 residues. The CDR3 nucleotides read TGTGCCAGCAGCTCGGCCGGGACTAGCGGGAGGGCCGACTACAATGAGCAGTTCTTC. Amino acids: CASSSAGTSGRADYNEQFF.

This clonotype was detected only a few times. The chain recombines TRBV27 with TRBJ1-2; D might be TRBD1 (5 bases). CDR3 length: 14 amino acids. Germline CDR1 reads MNHEY; CDR2 reads SMNVEV (reference sequence). The ends were cut back, 5 bases at V and 8 bases at J, with 18 bases in the middle. The CDR3 region has the DNA TGTGCCAGCAGTACACGGGACCTATCGCGCGGCTACACCTTC. Protein product: CASSTRDLSRGYTF.

This clonotype has ten or more counts. The chain employs TRBV11-2 and TRBJ2-7; a weak D match, TRBD1 (6 bases). The CDR3 runs 15 residues. Germline V gives CDR1 SGHAT, CDR2 FQNNGV. Trimming took off 5 bases at V and 1 base at J, with 15 bases between the two ends. DNA of the CDR3: TGTGCCAGCAGCCGTTTCGGACAGACTTCCTACGAGCAGTACGTC. Translated: CASSRFGQTSYEQYV.

The genes are TRBV29-1 and TRBJ1-4; tentative D call: TRBD1 (6 bases). In germline, CDR1 is SQVTM, CDR2 ANQGSEA. This CDR3 is built from 13 residues. The V gene lost 1 base and the J gene lost 10 bases, with 13 bases spanning the gap. CDR3: CSVEGGALGKLFF. CDR3 nucleotides: TGCAGCGTTGAAGGGGGGGCTCTAGGAAAACTGTTTTTT. The full variable domain, completed using reference TRBV29-1 and TRBJ1-4, is SAVISQKPSRDICQRGTSLTIQCQVDSQVTMMFWYRQQPGQSLTLIATANQGSEATYESGFVIDKFPISRPNLTFSTLTVSNMSPEDSSIYLCSVEGGALGKLFFGSGTQLSVL.

This clonotype occurred a few times. The chain combines TRBV11-3 with TRBJ2-1; TRBD1 agrees at 7 bases. V shed 8 bases, J shed 5 bases, and the junction held 3 bases outside the gene matches. The CDR3 runs 12 residues. CDR1 and CDR2 from the germline V gene are SGHNT and YENEEA. The CDR3 here is CASGTANNEQFF. The CDR3 nucleotides read TGTGCCAGCGGGACAGCGAACAATGAGCAGTTCTTC.

This clonotype was detected a few times. This chain connects TRBV27 to TRBJ1-6, with TRBD1 matching 7 bases. The CDR3 consists of 15 residues. Germline V gene lookup returns CDR1 MNHEY and CDR2 SMNVEV (reference sequence). Trimming took 5 bases from V and 3 from J; bases not matched to a gene: 4. CDR3 in DNA: TGTGCCAGCAGTGTACAGGGGCGCTATAATTCACCCCTCCACTTT. It yields the protein CASSVQGRYNSPLHF.

The chain combines TRBV25-1 with TRBJ1-1; D is perhaps TRBD1 (6 bases). CDR1 and CDR2 (germline): MGHDK, SYGVNS. Deletions cut 7 bases from V and 2 bases from J, with 17 bases between. There are 15 residues in the CDR3. In DNA, the CDR3 is TGTGCCAGCACCGTGGGTCAAGGGGGTAACACTGAAGCTTTCTTT. Its protein product is CASTVGQGGNTEAFF.

The rearrangement joins TRBV5-5 to TRBJ2-7; D unclear. Germline V lookup: CDR1 SGHKS, CDR2 YYEKEE (reference sequence). This CDR3 is built from 13 residues. Trimming cost V 4 bases and J 3 bases, with 11 bases left between them. The CDR3 reads CASSHGGVYEQYF. The CDR3 region has the DNA TGTGCCAGCAGCCACGGTGGTGTCTACGAGCAGTACTTC.

This clonotype was picked up a small number of times. In nucleotides, the CDR3 is TGTGCCAGCAGCTTTAAGCACGGGGAGGTGAATGAGCAGTTCTTC. The encoded protein is CASSFKHGEVNEQFF. The chain recombines TRBV7-2 with TRBJ2-5; possibly TRBD2 for D (6 bases). The tail of the sequence fits TRBJ2-1 better, so the J call may be wrong. The CDR3 totals 15 residues. Looked up from germline, CDR1 is SGHTA and CDR2 is FQGNSA.

This clonotype was counted only a few times. The V gene is TRBV4-3, the J gene TRBJ1-5, with 7 bases matching TRBD1. The V segment lost 1 base and the J segment 3 bases; nucleotides outside the gene matches: 6. The CDR3 length is 16 residues. Per the germline V gene, CDR1 is LGHNA and CDR2 is YSLEER. Written as DNA, the CDR3 is TGCGCCAGCAGCCAAGGCACAGGGGCTCTCAATCAGCCCCAGCATTTT. Its protein is CASSQGTGALNQPQHF.

In this sample, this clonotype turned up once. The rearrangement uses TRBV20-1 and TRBJ1-2; the D gene is possibly TRBD1 (5 bases). V was trimmed by 4 bases and J by 5 bases, leaving 20 bases between them. Germline-derived CDR1 and CDR2 are DFQATT and SNEGSKA (reference sequence). The length of the CDR3 is 15 residues. Here the CDR3 reads CSAIDSGPLIYGYTF. Here the CDR3 DNA reads TGCAGTGCTATTGATTCAGGGCCGCTGATTTATGGCTACACCTTC.

Only a few counts were recorded for this clonotype. The genes are TRBV24-1 and TRBJ2-1, with D tentatively TRBD1 or TRBD2 (5 bases each). Germline V lookup: CDR1 KGHDR, CDR2 SFDVKD. With 7 bases removed from V and 4 bases from J, the gap between germline ends came to 16 bases. The CDR3 consists of 15 residues. CDR3: CATSLGDPGYNEQFF. The CDR3, as DNA: TGTGCCACCAGCCTAGGGGATCCGGGATACAATGAGCAGTTCTTC.

The V gene is TRBV6-1, the J gene TRBJ1-2; D call uncertain. V was shortened by 0 bases and J by 13 bases, with 21 bases between the two germline ends. The CDR3 has 15 amino acids. Germline V lookup: CDR1 MNHNS, CDR2 SASEGT. CDR3 DNA: TGTGCCAGCAGTGAAGCGGCCGGGCAGACTCGTTCGGGCACCTTC. This encodes CASSEAAGQTRSGTF.

This clonotype was seen only a few times. The chain joins TRBV6-5 to TRBJ2-1; D may be TRBD1 or TRBD2 (5 bases each). The CDR3 extends over 16 amino acids. Per the germline V gene, CDR1 is MNHEY and CDR2 is SVGAGI. The V and J ends lost 5 bases and 4 bases respectively, with 18 bases between them. CDR3 protein: CASSPYGTALYNEQFF. The CDR3, as DNA: TGTGCCAGCAGTCCCTACGGGACCGCCTTGTACAATGAGCAGTTCTTC.

This clonotype appeared a few times. The rearrangement joins TRBV18 to TRBJ2-5, with 8 bases that match TRBD1. The CDR3 spans 14 residues. Per germline, CDR1 KGHSH and CDR2 LQKENI. V lost 4 bases, J lost 2 bases, and 3 bases stayed unmatched. As DNA, the CDR3 is TGTGCCAGCTCACAGGACAGGGCTCAAGAGACCCAGTACTTC. It translates to CASSQDRAQETQYF.

The chain couples TRBV20-1 to TRBJ2-3; a weak D match, TRBD2 (6 bases). The CDR3 spans 13 residues. From germline, CDR1 is DFQATT and CDR2 SNEGSKA (reference sequence). V was clipped by 1 base and J by 1 base, with 6 bases between them. CDR3 amino acids: CSARGEGTDTQYF. The CDR3 DNA reads as TGCAGTGCTAGAGGGGAGGGCACAGATACGCAGTATTTT.

The rearrangement joins TRBV7-2 to TRBJ2-5; D gene ambiguous. The DNA matches TRBJ2-7 better at its end, which makes the J call doubtful. This CDR3 comprises 12 residues. Germline-derived CDR1 and CDR2 are SGHTA and FQGNSA. CDR3 bases: TGTGCCAGCCGTGGCGCCTCCTACGAGCAGTACTTC. Translated: CASRGASYEQYF.